This is a list of T cell receptor beta chains from one sample in a study of brain T cells in children with intractable seizures. Libraries were prepared by immunoSEQ multiplex PCR; TCRdb keeps only in-frame clonotypes and omits some of them. The sample contains 60,000 to 65,000 clones, roughly 95% of which appear only once. The sample consisted of peripheral blood, taken at surgery. The receptors shown here come from a boy under two years old with focal cortical dysplasia and intractable seizures. The CDR3 runs from the conserved cysteine through the conserved F or W. Fields, in order: J gene, D gene, V gene, clone size, CDR3 DNA, CDR3 protein. D genes are given only for firm matches. Rows may omit the clone size; those that give it use once, few, many or a size class.

J gene: TRBJ2-3
D gene: TRBD2
V gene: TRBV19
clone size: -
CDR3 DNA: TGTGCCAGTAGTATGAGGGTTGGACTAGCGGATGGTAATACGCAGTATTTT
CDR3 protein: CASSMRVGLADGNTQYF

J gene: TRBJ1-5
D gene: -
V gene: TRBV19
clone size: -
CDR3 DNA: TGTGCCAGTAGCGGCAGCGTACCACCGCTCCGAAATAGCAATCAGCCCCAGCATTTT
CDR3 protein: CASSGSVPPLRNSNQPQHF

J gene: TRBJ2-5
D gene: TRBD2
V gene: TRBV14
clone size: once
CDR3 DNA: TGTGCCAGCAGCCGGGGACTAGCGGGAGTGGAGACCCAGTACTTC
CDR3 protein: CASSRGLAGVETQYF

J gene: TRBJ2-1
D gene: -
V gene: TRBV5-1
clone size: -
CDR3 DNA: TGCGCCAGCAGCTTGAGCTCGGCAGGTTCCTACAATGAGCAGTTCTTC
CDR3 protein: CASSLSSAGSYNEQFF

J gene: TRBJ2-7
D gene: TRBD1
V gene: TRBV9
clone size: -
CDR3 DNA: TGTGCCAGCAGCCCGGGCACTGACAGGGCGGTAGGAGAGCAGTACTTC
CDR3 protein: CASSPGTDRAVGEQYF

J gene: TRBJ2-6
D gene: -
V gene: TRBV5-1
clone size: -
CDR3 DNA: TGCGCCAGCAGCTTTGTACAGGGAGCTGGGGCCAACGTCCTGACTTTC
CDR3 protein: CASSFVQGAGANVLTF

J gene: TRBJ2-1
D gene: TRBD2
V gene: TRBV5-1
clone size: -
CDR3 DNA: TGCGCCAGCAGCCCGGGACTAGCGGGGGGAGGTGAGCAGTTCTTC
CDR3 protein: CASSPGLAGGGEQFF

J gene: TRBJ1-1
D gene: -
V gene: TRBV28
clone size: few
CDR3 DNA: TGTGCCAGCAGTTTGGGGGCTGAAGCTTTCTTT
CDR3 protein: CASSLGAEAFF

J gene: TRBJ2-5
D gene: TRBD2
V gene: TRBV27
clone size: -
CDR3 DNA: TGTGCCAGCAGTCATTTCTCGTGGTCTAGCGGCCAAGAGACCCAGTACTTC
CDR3 protein: CASSHFSWSSGQETQYF

J gene: TRBJ2-4
D gene: -
V gene: TRBV19
clone size: -
CDR3 DNA: TGTGCCACCCTCCCCTCGTGGGGCCCACAGGGCGAGTACTTC
CDR3 protein: CATLPSWGPQGEYF